The 7 T cell receptor beta chains below all came from one sample that was sequenced in a study of blood T cell repertoires in COVID-19. Using immunoSEQ multiplex PCR, the repertoire was profiled, and TCRdb retains in-frame clones only, with some absent. The sample includes fewer than 90,000 clones, just under 90% of them seen just once. Sequenced input: peripheral blood. The receptors stem from a woman of 80 years or more with active COVID-19.

This chain joins TRBV7-2 and TRBJ2-7, with 16 bases that match TRBD2. The CDR3 consists of 17 residues. CDR1 is SGHTA and CDR2 is FQGNSA in the germline V gene. With V trimmed by 4 bases and J by 8 bases, 11 bases remained unmatched. CDR3 sequence (DNA): TGTGCCAGCAGCTGGGGGGGACTAGCGGGAGGGTCTTTGAAGCAGTACTTC. As protein: CASSWGGLAGGSLKQYF.

The chain joins TRBV3-1 (or the pseudogene TRBV3-2) to TRBJ2-5, with 9 bases fitting TRBD2. Germline loops: CDR1 LGHDT, CDR2 YNNKEL (reference sequence). After removal of 4 bases from V and 1 base from J, the junction contained 13 bases not matched to a gene. There are 18 residues in the CDR3. CDR3 DNA sequence: TGTGCCAGCAGCCCCGTGGGGCTAGCGGGAATGGGCCAAGAGACCCAGTACTTC. Translating it yields CASSPVGLAGMGQETQYF.

The chain carries TRBV4-3 and TRBJ2-7, with D uncertain. The CDR3 has 15 amino acids. Trimming removed 2 bases from V and 3 bases from J, with 14 bases in between. Germline CDR1 and CDR2: LGHNA and YSLEER. CDR3: CASSQFFGSRYEQYF. In DNA, the CDR3 is TGCGCCAGCAGCCAATTCTTCGGGTCGCGCTACGAGCAGTACTTC.

The J gene is TRBJ1-6, the V gene TRBV27; D is perhaps TRBD1 (6 bases). The V end lost 7 bases, the J end lost 7 bases, and 17 bases lay between the germline ends. The germline V gene has CDR1 MNHEY and CDR2 SMNVEV (reference sequence). The CDR3 length is 15 residues. The DNA of the CDR3 is TGTGCCAGCACCTTAGGGGGGGGATTAAATTCACCCCTCCACTTT. It encodes CASTLGGGLNSPLHF.

This chain connects TRBV27 to TRBJ2-3, with D possibly matching TRBD2 (6 bases). The CDR3 contains 18 residues. Germline-derived CDR1 and CDR2 are MNHEY and SMNVEV (reference sequence). Trimming shortened V by 2 bases and J by 2 bases, and 20 bases separated the two germline ends. In nucleotides, the CDR3 is TGTGCCAGCAGTTTAACTCCTTTGGGGAGGCGCCTCACAGATACGCAGTATTTT. Translation gives CASSLTPLGRRLTDTQYF.

The chain links TRBV19 to TRBJ2-1; 15 bases are shared with TRBD2. After removal of 6 bases from V and 5 bases from J, the junction contained 11 bases not matched to a gene. Germline CDR1 and CDR2: LNHDA and SQIVND (reference sequence). The CDR3 loop spans 18 amino acids. This CDR3 is CASSTPGLAGGRHNEQFF. The CDR3 nucleotides are TGTGCCAGTAGCACCCCGGGACTAGCGGGAGGTAGGCACAATGAGCAGTTCTTC.

The V gene is TRBV4-1, the J gene TRBJ2-7; no reliable D call. V lost 4 bases and J lost 2, with 15 bases in between. Germline lookup yields CDR1 MGHRA and CDR2 YSYEKL. The CDR3 contains 15 residues. As DNA, the CDR3 is TGCGCCAGCAGCCGAACTACCACCCGGGCCTACGAGCAGTACTTC. It translates to CASSRTTTRAYEQYF.